This TCR beta chain was found in a study of blood T cell repertoires in COVID-19. The data were produced by immunoSEQ multiplex PCR, yet TCRdb's version contains in-frame clones alone and is incomplete. Counted here are about 72,000 clones, under 95% occurring once; the ten biggest clones make up about 5%. This CDR3 comprises 13 residues. The V gene lost 2 bases and the J gene lost 3 bases, with 7 bases spanning the gap. CDR1 MNHNS and CDR2 SASEGT come from the germline V gene. Source material: peripheral blood. V usage is TRBV6-1 and J usage is TRBJ1-2; D might be TRBD1 (6 bases). The receptor's source is a woman aged 60-70 years with active COVID-19. CDR3 DNA sequence: TGTGCCAGCAGTGAATACAGGGACTATGGCTACACCTTC. It yields the protein CASSEYRDYGYTF.